A single sample gave rise to the 12 T cell receptor beta chains below, sequenced in a study of T cell changes during pregnancy in multiple sclerosis. The data were produced by immunoSEQ multiplex PCR, yet TCRdb's version contains in-frame clones alone and is incomplete. The sample lists tens of thousands of clones; 90% to 95% were seen once. This specimen was peripheral blood, taken in the third trimester of pregnancy. The receptor set was obtained from a female donor in good health, enrolled as a control in a pregnancy study.

The rearrangement uses TRBV5-3 and TRBJ1-5; TRBD1 agrees at 11 bases. TRBV5-3 belongs to the ORF category, with a function that is uncertain. With V trimmed by 4 bases and J by 5 bases, 2 bases remained unmatched. The CDR3 covers 14 residues. CDR3 bases: TGTGCCAGAAGCCCGGACAGGGGGCATCAGCCCCAGCATTTT. It encodes CARSPDRGHQPQHF.

This clone occurred once. At one end the junction does not follow the germline gene, possibly because of a read error. The V call is TRBV5-1, the J call TRBJ2-7; D is ambiguous. The germline V gene has CDR1 SGHRS and CDR2 YFSETQ. This CDR3 has 11 amino acids. Here the CDR3 reads CASSFDQDLSF. The CDR3 coding sequence is TGCGCCAGCAGCTTTGACCAGGATCTATCTTTC. The whole variable domain, remainder taken from reference TRBV5-1 and TRBJ2-7, is KAGVTQTPRYLIKTRGQQVTLSCSPISGHRSVSWYQQTPGQGLQFLFEYFSETQRNKGNFPGRFSGRQFSNSRSEMNVSTLELGDSALYLCASSFDQDLSFGPGTRLTVT.

This clone showed up just a few times. The chain is built from TRBV18 and TRBJ1-2; D unclear. V gave up 3 bases and J gave up 1 base, with 6 bases separating them. The CDR3 is 13 residues long. The germline V gene encodes CDR1 KGHSH and CDR2 LQKENI. DNA of the CDR3: TGTGCCAGCTCACCCCAGGATAACTATGGCTACACCTTC. Translating gives CASSPQDNYGYTF.

The chain has TRBV28 and TRBJ1-1; D possibly corresponds to TRBD1 (5 bases). This CDR3 region has 18 residues. Trimming removed 2 bases at V and 0 bases at J, with 19 bases between. Per the germline V gene, CDR1 is MDHEN and CDR2 is SYDVKM. CDR3 loop: CASSLPPTSTALNTEAFF. CDR3 nucleotide sequence: TGTGCCAGCAGTTTACCGCCCACTTCGACAGCCCTGAACACTGAAGCTTTCTTT. Full variable domain (rest looked up from reference TRBV28 and TRBJ1-1): DVKVTQSSRYLVKRTGEKVFLECVQDMDHENMFWYRQDPGLGLRLIYFSYDVKMKEKGDIPEGYSVSREKKERFSLILESASTNQTSMYLCASSLPPTSTALNTEAFFGQGTRLTVV.

The chain carries TRBV7-8 and TRBJ1-2; 7 bases line up with TRBD1. This CDR3 has 15 residues. V shed 5 bases, J shed 2 bases, and the junction held 8 bases outside the gene matches. From germline, CDR1 is SGHVS and CDR2 FQNEAQ. CDR3 amino acids: CASSLIRDRNYGYTF. CDR3 nucleotide sequence: TGTGCCAGCAGCCTTATCCGGGACAGAAACTATGGCTACACCTTC.

The chain recombines TRBV20-1 with TRBJ2-7; D uncertain. CDR1 is DFQATT, CDR2 SNEGSKA, per germline (reference sequence). V was pared by 0 bases and J by 3 bases, with 3 bases between. This CDR3 has 11 residues. The CDR3 protein is CSARDSYEQYF. CDR3 bases: TGCAGTGCTAGAGATAGCTACGAGCAGTACTTC.

The chain has TRBV6-5 and TRBJ2-7; 10 bases line up with TRBD2. Germline CDR1 is MNHEY and CDR2 is SVGAGI. This CDR3 has 15 amino acids. V was pared by 6 bases and J by 1 base, with 6 bases of the junction left unmatched. This CDR3 is CASRASGGLSYEQYF. Here the CDR3 DNA reads TGTGCCAGCAGAGCTAGCGGGGGACTTTCCTACGAGCAGTACTTC.

V usage is TRBV5-8 and J usage is TRBJ1-5; D is undetermined. The CDR3 totals 15 residues. Germline loops: CDR1 SGHTS, CDR2 YDEGEE. V was trimmed by 0 bases and J by 5 bases, leaving 12 bases between them. CDR3 amino acids: CASSLVGEGHQPQHF. The CDR3, as DNA: TGTGCCAGCAGCTTGGTTGGTGAGGGCCATCAGCCCCAGCATTTT.

The chain joins TRBV5-1 to TRBJ2-3; the D gene is possibly TRBD1 (5 bases). The CDR3 covers 16 residues. Trimming took off 3 bases at V and 6 bases at J, with 20 bases between the two ends. In germline, CDR1 is SGHRS, CDR2 YFSETQ. CDR3: CASSSAIGAELDTQYF. The CDR3, as DNA: TGCGCCAGCAGCTCTGCTATTGGGGCCGAGCTCGATACGCAGTATTTT.

The chain couples TRBV19 to TRBJ1-1; D uncertain. CDR3 length: 17 amino acids. Trimming removed 5 bases at V and 3 bases at J, with 22 bases between. Germline values: CDR1 LNHDA, CDR2 SQIVND (reference sequence). This chain's CDR3 is CASSAQTGYSMDTEAFF. In DNA form, the CDR3 reads TGTGCCAGTAGTGCCCAAACGGGATATAGCATGGACACTGAAGCTTTCTTT.

This chain uses TRBV5-6 with TRBJ2-5; possible D gene TRBD1, 5 bases. This CDR3 comprises 14 residues. The V gene's germline CDR1 is SGHDT and CDR2 YYEEEE. V lost 1 base to trimming and J lost 2 bases, with 9 bases between them. The CDR3 coding sequence is TGTGCCAGCAGCTTGCGACAGCTTCAAGAGACCCAGTACTTC. Amino acid sequence: CASSLRQLQETQYF.

The chain joins TRBV13 to TRBJ1-2; D not resolved. This CDR3 contains 13 residues. The germline V and J ends were trimmed by 3 bases and 2 bases, with 7 bases remaining between them. CDR1 and CDR2 (germline): PRHDT, FYEKMQ (reference sequence). The CDR3 DNA follows: TGTGCCAGCAGCTTGGAGGACAACTATGGCTACACCTTC. Its protein product is CASSLEDNYGYTF.